The clone carrying this T cell receptor (beta chain) occurred many times. Trimming cost V 3 bases and J 4 bases; bases outside gene matches: 0. The CDR3 covers 13 residues. Germline V gives CDR1 SGHRS, CDR2 YFSETQ. This specimen belongs to a study of T-cell reconstitution after alpha-beta-depleted transplantation in children. Construction of the TCRbeta library involved unique molecular identifiers. TCRdb called the PCR reads again in MiXCR, with one record for every CDR3 protein. The sample records around 200,000 distinct CDR3 sequences, roughly a tenth being singletons. Specimen: PBMCs, collected before TCRalphabeta/CD19-depleted stem cell transplant. This receptor was identified in a child under two years old with acute myeloid leukemia, due to receive a stem cell transplant. The rearrangement links TRBV5-1 to TRBJ2-2; 7 nucleotides agree with TRBD1. The CDR3 loop is CASSYRGTGELFF. The CDR3 DNA reads TGCGCCAGCAGCTACAGGGGCACCGGGGAGCTGTTTTTT.